This TCR beta chain comes out of a study of OX40 agonist ivuxolimab in advanced cancers. Study details: Patients took ivuxolimab, an agonistic anti-OX40 (CD134) antibody. Patients were dosed intravenously with ivuxolimab at 0.01 to 10 mg/kg every 2 weeks. General study results and limits: Normalized T-cell clonal expansion was also low in some nonresponders.

Method: immunoSEQ multiplex PCR; TCRdb's copy keeps in-frame clones and lacks some. The sample shows more than 55,000 clones, about 88% of them seen only once. As for this clone: What it binds is not known.

Sampling times: baseline, cycle 4 day 1, cycle 7 day 1. The germline CDR1 and CDR2 sequences are LNHDA and SQIVND (reference sequence). V shed 4 bases and J 6 bases; nucleotides not matched to a gene: 8. The CDR3 sequence is 15 residues long. The source was CD4+ or CD8+ T cells sorted from blood, collected in a trial of the OX40 agonist ivuxolimab. The rearrangement links TRBV19 to TRBJ2-2; 7 positions match TRBD1. This receptor was obtained from an adult with an advanced solid tumor such as melanoma, head and neck, liver or kidney cancer. The CDR3 nucleotides are TGTGCCAGTAGTACCGGGGACAGTGCTGCCGGGGAGCTGTTTTTT. This encodes CASSTGDSAAGELFF.